Following are 23 T cell receptor beta chains from one sample sequenced in a study of T cell responses to AZD1222 COVID-19 vaccine. The method was immunoSEQ multiplex PCR; TCRdb's version includes in-frame clones alone and lacks a portion of them. Among roughly 70,000 clones listed, about four fifths were seen once. Material: peripheral blood, obtained on day 0 of MenACWY control vaccination. The receptors originated from an adult in good health.

The V call is TRBV7-2, the J call TRBJ1-1, with D uncertain. CDR3 length equals 12 residues. Trimming left V 1 base short and J 5 bases short, with 5 bases between. Germline CDR1 and CDR2: SGHTA and FQGNSA. The CDR3: CASSLGETEAFF. DNA for the CDR3: TGTGCCAGCAGCTTAGGAGAAACTGAAGCTTTCTTT.

This clone was picked up a small number of times. The CDR3 region has the DNA TGTGCCAGCAGCTTCCTGATGACTAGCGGGGGACAGGGGCAGTTCTTC. This translates into CASSFLMTSGGQGQFF. This chain connects TRBV11-2 to TRBJ2-1; TRBD2 agrees at 12 bases. Trimming removed 3 bases from V and 12 bases from J; junction bases left unmatched: 12. The CDR3 sequence is 16 residues long. Per germline, CDR1 SGHAT and CDR2 FQNNGV.

This chain's CDR3 is CASRQGAATEAFF. CDR3 DNA: TGTGCCAGCCGTCAGGGGGCGGCTACTGAAGCTTTCTTT. The rearrangement joins TRBV27 to TRBJ1-1; 8 bases map to TRBD1. The CDR3 loop spans 13 amino acids. Per germline, CDR1 MNHEY and CDR2 SMNVEV (reference sequence). J gave up 5 bases and V 8 bases, and 7 bases lay outside the gene matches.

The rearrangement links TRBV25-1 to TRBJ2-7, with D possibly matching TRBD2 (5 bases). CDR1 MGHDK and CDR2 SYGVNS come from the germline V gene. V lost 4 bases to trimming and J lost 3 bases, with 13 bases between them. This CDR3 spans 14 amino acids. The DNA of the CDR3 is TGTGCCAGCAGTGGAACACTAGGTTTCTACGAGCAGTACTTC. This sequence encodes CASSGTLGFYEQYF.

The chain combines TRBV7-2 with TRBJ2-3, with D possibly TRBD2 on 5 matching bases. V lost 5 bases and J lost 3, with 18 bases in between. The germline V gene encodes CDR1 SGHTA and CDR2 FQGNSA. The CDR3 runs to 16 residues. The CDR3 DNA follows: TGTGCCAGCAGCACCCCCCGGGGAAAGGTGACAGATACGCAGTATTTT. This codes for CASSTPRGKVTDTQYF.

J is TRBJ2-7 and V is TRBV6-1; D is possibly TRBD1 (6 bases). Germline lookup yields CDR1 MNHNS and CDR2 SASEGT. V lost 3 bases and J 6 bases, leaving 18 bases between the germline ends. The CDR3 is 15 residues long. This CDR3 is CASSDPRGGNPEQYF. CDR3 DNA sequence: TGTGCCAGCAGTGACCCCAGGGGCGGTAATCCCGAGCAGTACTTC.

The chain joins TRBV27 to TRBJ1-1; D unclear. Germline V gene data show CDR1 as MNHEY and CDR2 as SMNVEV (reference sequence). V gave up 5 bases and J gave up 4 bases, with 17 bases separating them. The CDR3 is 15 residues long. CDR3 nucleotide sequence: TGTGCCAGCAGTGCTATCCCCCCGAGGTCCACTGAAGCTTTCTTT. It codes for CASSAIPPRSTEAFF.

The chain recombines TRBV5-6 with TRBJ2-5; D ambiguous. The CDR3 is made up of 14 amino acids. The V and J ends lost 0 bases and 5 bases respectively, with 11 bases between them. Germline values: CDR1 SGHDT, CDR2 YYEEEE. CDR3 nucleotide sequence: TGTGCCAGCAGCTTGGGAGAGAAAGGGGAGACCCAGTACTTC. It encodes CASSLGEKGETQYF.

In the case of this clone: One junction end does not reproduce the germline sequence, and a read error may be involved. The rearrangement joins TRBV4-1 to TRBJ1-5; D gene uncertain. The CDR3 covers 14 residues. Germline V gene data show CDR1 as MGHRA and CDR2 as YSYEKL. The CDR3 DNA reads as TGCGCCAGCAGTCAAGGATTTAGCAATCAGCCCCAGCATTTT. It specifies CASSQGFSNQPQHF.

This clone was counted once. This sequence joins TRBV2 and TRBJ1-1, with a possible D match to TRBD1 (6 bases). The CDR3 is 15 amino acids. Germline V gene sequence: CDR1 SNHLY, CDR2 FYNNEI. V was clipped by 6 bases and J by 4 bases, with 18 bases between them. As DNA, the CDR3 is TGTGCCAGCAGGAGACAGGAAGGGGGTGGCACTGAAGCTTTCTTT. It encodes CASRRQEGGGTEAFF. The full variable domain, with the rest looked up from reference TRBV2 and TRBJ1-1, is EPEVTQTPSHQVTQMGQEVILRCVPISNHLYFYWYRQILGQKVEFLVSFYNNEISEKSEIFDDQFSVERPDGSNFTLKIRSTKLEDSAMYFCASRRQEGGGTEAFFGQGTRLTVV.

V is TRBV3-1 (or the pseudogene TRBV3-2) and J is TRBJ2-3; D is unresolved. In germline, CDR1 is LGHDT, CDR2 YNNKEL (reference sequence). The CDR3 has 13 amino acids. V dropped 0 bases and J dropped 8 bases, with 9 bases sitting between them. The CDR3 here is CASSQDLKGTQYF. DNA of the CDR3: TGTGCCAGCAGCCAAGATCTAAAGGGTACGCAGTATTTT.

This clone has more than one count but fewer than ten. The chain is built from TRBV7-9 and TRBJ1-3; 10 bases align to TRBD1. Germline lookup yields CDR1 SEHNR and CDR2 FQNEAQ (reference sequence). J was trimmed by 2 bases and V by 5 bases; bases with no gene match: 9. The CDR3 has 17 amino acids. The CDR3 bases are TGTGCCAGCAGCAAGACAGGGGGCTATAGCGCTGGAAACACCATATATTTT. Translated: CASSKTGGYSAGNTIYF.

The chain couples TRBV7-2 to TRBJ2-2; D might be TRBD1 or TRBD2, each matching 5 bases. V was clipped by 8 bases and J by 6 bases, with 16 bases between them. CDR3 length equals 14 residues. CDR1 is SGHTA and CDR2 is FQGNSA in the germline V gene. The CDR3 reads CASGEGLGSGELFF. The CDR3 nucleotides read TGTGCCAGCGGTGAGGGGCTCGGGTCCGGGGAGCTGTTTTTT.

The chain recombines TRBV19 with TRBJ2-2; TRBD2 aligns across 14 bases. Unmatched junction bases numbered 9, after V lost 7 bases and J lost 5 bases. Germline assignment: CDR1 LNHDA and CDR2 SQIVND (reference sequence). CDR3 length: 17 amino acids. In DNA form, the CDR3 reads TGTGCCAGTACCGTGACTAGCGGGGGGGCAGGAACCGGGGAGCTGTTTTTT. As protein: CASTVTSGGAGTGELFF.

This clone was counted a single time. The J gene is TRBJ2-1, the V gene TRBV15, with D unclear. The CDR3 has 13 residues. Per the germline V gene, CDR1 is LNHNV and CDR2 is YYDKDF (reference sequence). Trimming took off 3 bases at V and 4 bases at J, with 7 bases between the two ends. The CDR3, as DNA: TGTGCCACCAGCAGTGGTCCTTACAATGAGCAGTTCTTC. As protein: CATSSGPYNEQFF.

The V call is TRBV4-2, the J call TRBJ2-5; 16 bases are a match to TRBD2. This CDR3 contains 15 residues. V lost 1 base and J lost 9; bases outside the gene matches: 2. Germline V gene lookup returns CDR1 LGHNA and CDR2 YNFKEQ. The CDR3 DNA follows: TGTGCCAGCAGCCAAGCTGGGACTAGCGGGAGGGCCCAGTACTTC. Its translation: CASSQAGTSGRAQYF.

The V gene is TRBV2, the J gene TRBJ2-5, with 7 bases identical to TRBD2. V lost 6 bases to trimming and J lost 3 bases; unmatched junction nucleotides: 10. The germline gives CDR1 SNHLY, CDR2 FYNNEI. The CDR3 is made up of 15 amino acids. The CDR3 nucleotides are TGTGCCAGCAGGAAATCCGGGACTACTAAAGAGACCCAGTACTTC. Encoded protein: CASRKSGTTKETQYF.

The chain uses TRBV28 and TRBJ1-1, with 8 bases that match TRBD1. Germline CDR1 reads MDHEN; CDR2 reads SYDVKM. The CDR3 extends over 14 amino acids. V shed 10 bases and J 7 bases; nucleotides not matched to a gene: 14. CDR3 region: CATSRQGFRGEAFF. The CDR3, as DNA: TGTGCCACTTCTCGACAGGGGTTCAGGGGTGAAGCTTTCTTT.

The J gene is TRBJ2-1, the V gene TRBV5-1, with 7 positions matching TRBD2. Trimming cost V 0 bases and J 8 bases; bases outside gene matches: 2. CDR3 size: 13 residues. From germline, CDR1 is SGHRS and CDR2 YFSETQ. The CDR3 bases are TGCGCCAGCAGCTTGGTTACTAGCGATGAGCAGTTCTTC. It specifies CASSLVTSDEQFF.

The chain joins TRBV9 to TRBJ1-6; no reliable D call. From germline, CDR1 is SGDLS and CDR2 YYNGEE. V was trimmed by 0 bases and J by 7 bases, leaving 8 bases between them. The CDR3 is 14 amino acids. The CDR3 nucleotides are TGTGCCAGCAGCGTAGCGTCGGGGAATTCACCCCTCCACTTT. This codes for CASSVASGNSPLHF.

The chain employs TRBV18 and TRBJ2-2, with no clear D. Between the trimmed V and J ends, which lost 3 bases and 4 bases, there was a span of 6 bases. The germline gives CDR1 KGHSH, CDR2 LQKENI. CDR3 length: 13 amino acids. The CDR3 nucleotides read TGTGCCAGCTCACCCCCCAGCACCGGGGAGCTGTTTTTT. This sequence encodes CASSPPSTGELFF. The whole variable domain, remainder taken from reference TRBV18 and TRBJ2-2, is NAGVMQNPRHLVRRRGQEARLRCSPMKGHSHVYWYRQLPEEGLKFMVYLQKENIIDESGMPKERFSAEFPKEGPSILRIQQVVRGDSAAYFCASSPPSTGELFFGEGSRLTVL.

This chain connects TRBV7-2 to TRBJ1-2, with 8 bases matching TRBD1. The CDR3 has 13 amino acids. Trimming cost V 1 base and J 8 bases; bases outside gene matches: 3. CDR1 and CDR2 (germline): SGHTA, FQGNSA. CDR3 loop: CASSLDRGYGYTF. The CDR3 nucleotides are TGTGCCAGCAGCTTAGACAGGGGGTACGGCTACACCTTC.

The gene calls are TRBV6-2 or TRBV6-3 and TRBJ2-1; D uncertain. CDR1 is MNHEY and CDR2 is SVGEGT in the germline V gene. Deletions cut 7 bases from V and 10 bases from J, with 17 bases between. This CDR3 is built from 13 residues. The CDR3 here is CASTPGPRLEQFF. The CDR3 nucleotides read TGTGCCAGCACCCCGGGCCCTCGGCTCGAGCAGTTCTTC.